Listed below are T cell receptor beta chains from one sample, sequenced in a study of T cell responses to AZD1222 COVID-19 vaccine. TCRdb's copy holds only in-frame clones and misses some; the assay was immunoSEQ multiplex PCR. This sample has 150,000 or so clones, with roughly nine tenths found just once. This specimen was peripheral blood, taken 28 days after the second AZD1222 dose. The receptors shown here come from an adult who received the AZD1222 COVID-19 vaccine. CDR3s include the opening cysteine and the closing phenylalanine or tryptophan. The D gene is left open where the match is weak. For some rows the clone size is stated as once, few or many, or as a class when expanded; others skip it.

- TRBD1 TRBJ1-6 TRBV7-2 TGTGCCAGCAGCAGGACAGGGGGTGAGCCATTCACCCTCCACTTT CASSRTGGEPFTLHF
- - TRBJ2-7 TRBV27 TGTGCCAGCAGGGCTGGCCAGGGCCCTAGAGAGCAGTACTTC CASRAGQGPREQYF
once - TRBJ1-2 TRBV5-1 TGCGCCAGCAGCTTGGGGGCAGACCGGGGGTATGGCTACACCTTC CASSLGADRGYGYTF
- - TRBJ1-4 TRBV2 TGTGCCAGCAGTGTCCGCTCTGGGGCCCTCAATGAAAAACTGTTTTTT CASSVRSGALNEKLFF
- TRBD1 TRBJ1-5 TRBV19 TGTGCCAGTAGTATTGGCCACAGGGGGGGTCAGCCCCAGCATTTT CASSIGHRGGQPQHF
- - TRBJ2-7 TRBV7-9 TGTGCCAGCAGCTTAGGAGTCAAAGTGACGGAGGAGCAGTACTTC CASSLGVKVTEEQYF
- TRBD1 TRBJ1-3 TRBV7-2 TGTGCCAGCAGCTTAGCGGCAGGGGGCGGAAACACCATATATTTT CASSLAAGGGNTIYF
- TRBD2 TRBJ2-7 TRBV5-4 TGTGCCAGCAGCGAAACCGCTAGCGGGAGTCTCTACGAGCAGTACTTC CASSETASGSLYEQYF
- - TRBJ2-4 TRBV5-1 TGCGCCAGCAGCTTGGGGACGGATAAAAACATTCAGTACTTC CASSLGTDKNIQYF
- - TRBJ2-3 TRBV5-1 TGCGCCAGCACCCTAGACGGGACCTTTACGCAGTATTTT CASTLDGTFTQYF
- - TRBJ1-5 TRBV7-2 TGTGCCAGCAGCTTAGTGGGTCATCAGCCCCAGCATTTT CASSLVGHQPQHF
- TRBD1 TRBJ2-6 TRBV28 TGTGCCGTAACAGGGGGATGGCCCTCTGGGGCCAACGTCCTGACTTTC CAVTGGWPSGANVLTF
- - TRBJ2-6 TRBV19 TGTGCCAGTAGTATACCTTCCGGGACCACCAACGTCCTGACTTTC CASSIPSGTTNVLTF
- - TRBJ1-1 TRBV29-1 TGCAGTGCGTTGAACACTGAAGCTTTCTTT CSALNTEAFF
- - TRBJ1-1 TRBV25-1 TGTGCCAGCAATCCCGCGGGGGTAGGCACTGAAGCTTTCTTT CASNPAGVGTEAFF
- - TRBJ2-1 TRBV2 TGTGCCAGCACCCGAGTGGTAACTATGCACAATGAGCAGTTCTTC CASTRVVTMHNEQFF
- - TRBJ2-7 TRBV27 TGTGCCAGTGGCTACGAGCAGTACTTC CASGYEQYF
once - TRBJ1-2 TRBV28 TGTGCCTTTGGGGGGGGCGGCGGCCACTATGGCTACACCTTC CAFGGGGGHYGYTF
- TRBD2 TRBJ2-1 TRBV19 TGTGCCAGTAGTTCGGGACTAGCGGGAGGGGTTGAGCAGTTCTTC CASSSGLAGGVEQFF